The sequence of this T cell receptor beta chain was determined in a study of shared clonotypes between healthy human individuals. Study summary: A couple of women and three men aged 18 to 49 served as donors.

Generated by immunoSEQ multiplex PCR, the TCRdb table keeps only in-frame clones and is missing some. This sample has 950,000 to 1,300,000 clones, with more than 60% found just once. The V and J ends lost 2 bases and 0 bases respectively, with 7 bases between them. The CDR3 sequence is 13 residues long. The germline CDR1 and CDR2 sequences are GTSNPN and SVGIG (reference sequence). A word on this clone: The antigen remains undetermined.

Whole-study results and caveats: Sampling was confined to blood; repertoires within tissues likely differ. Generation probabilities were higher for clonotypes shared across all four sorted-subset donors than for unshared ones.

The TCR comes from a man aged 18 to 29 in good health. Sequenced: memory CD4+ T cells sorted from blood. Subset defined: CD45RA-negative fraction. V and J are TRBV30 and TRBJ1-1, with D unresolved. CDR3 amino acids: CAWSYKLNTEAFF. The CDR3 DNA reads TGTGCCTGGAGTTATAAGTTGAACACTGAAGCTTTCTTT.